Each of the 28 T cell receptor beta chains below was sequenced from the same sample in a study of blood T cell repertoires in COVID-19. Profiling relied on immunoSEQ multiplex PCR, and the TCRdb table lists in-frame clones only, not all of them. The sample includes 120,000 to 150,000 clones, approximately 89% seen only once; the top ten take more than 25%. Sequences were obtained from peripheral blood. These receptors were collected from a human donor in a cohort sampled during active COVID-19.

The gene calls are TRBV6-5 and TRBJ2-3; a possible D gene is TRBD1 (5 bases). Per the germline V gene, CDR1 is MNHEY and CDR2 is SVGAGI. The CDR3 is made up of 12 amino acids. The germline V and J ends were trimmed by 6 bases and 5 bases, with 9 bases remaining between them. This chain's CDR3 is CASSDRGDTQYF. CDR3 DNA sequence: TGTGCCAGCAGCGATAGGGGAGATACGCAGTATTTT.

The chain is built from TRBV18 and TRBJ2-3, with 7 bases fitting TRBD2. J was trimmed by 0 bases and V by 4 bases; bases with no gene match: 13. The CDR3 loop spans 18 amino acids. CDR1 KGHSH and CDR2 LQKENI come from the germline V gene. The chain's CDR3 is CASSQQRGGFTSTDTQYF. The CDR3 DNA is TGTGCCAGCTCACAGCAGCGGGGCGGATTTACTAGCACAGATACGCAGTATTTT.

The CDR3 here is CSVRGDRGPDEQYF. CDR3 in DNA: TGCAGCGTGCGTGGAGACAGGGGGCCGGACGAGCAGTACTTC. This rearrangement joins TRBV29-1 to TRBJ2-7, with 10 bases that match TRBD1. The CDR3 is made up of 14 amino acids. The J segment lost 5 bases and the V segment lost 6 bases, leaving 10 bases of the junction unmatched. CDR1 is SQVTM and CDR2 is ANQGSEA in the germline V gene.

The V gene is TRBV30, the J gene TRBJ1-2, with D maybe TRBD1 (6 bases). This CDR3 region has 14 residues. Trimming left V 0 bases short and J 7 bases short, with 15 bases between. Germline values: CDR1 GTSNPN, CDR2 SVGIG (reference sequence). The chain's CDR3 is CAWSVLWGQGGYTF. The CDR3, as DNA: TGTGCCTGGAGTGTACTTTGGGGGCAGGGTGGCTACACCTTC. The variable domain in full, completed from reference TRBV30 and TRBJ1-2, reads SQTIHQWPATLVQPVGSPLSLECTVEGTSNPNLYWYRQAAGRGLQLLFYSVGIGQISSEVPQNLSASRPQDRQFILSSKKLLLSDSGFYLCAWSVLWGQGGYTFGSGTRLTVV.

Only one count was recorded for this clone. The chain uses TRBV7-9 and TRBJ2-7, with D tentatively TRBD1 (5 bases). The ends were cut back, 4 bases at V and 2 bases at J, with 21 bases in the middle. CDR1 and CDR2 from the germline V gene are SEHNR and FQNEAQ (reference sequence). There are 17 residues in the CDR3. The DNA for the CDR3 is TGTGCCAGCAGCTCCGGATTAGGACAACCAGACCCCTACGAGCAGTACTTC. Its protein is CASSSGLGQPDPYEQYF.

The V gene is TRBV5-1, the J gene TRBJ1-1; 8 bases match TRBD1. CDR3 size: 15 residues. CDR1 is SGHRS and CDR2 is YFSETQ in the germline V gene. V was pared by 1 base and J by 0 bases, with 2 bases of the junction left unmatched. CDR3 sequence: CASSLTGGMNTEAFF. The CDR3 bases are TGCGCCAGCAGCTTGACAGGGGGGATGAACACTGAAGCTTTCTTT.

The DNA of the CDR3 is TGTGCCAGCAGCTCAATGGGACTCACAGATACGCAGTATTTT. It encodes CASSSMGLTDTQYF. This rearrangement joins TRBV7-3 to TRBJ2-3; TRBD2 is a possible D gene (6 bases). The V gene's germline CDR1 is SGHTA and CDR2 FQGTGA. This CDR3 is built from 14 residues. V shed 4 bases and J shed 2 bases, with 10 bases lying between them.

This chain connects TRBV5-1 to TRBJ2-3, with TRBD2 identical over 12 bases. The CDR3 contains 16 residues. The germline V gene has CDR1 SGHRS and CDR2 YFSETQ. J gave up 4 bases and V 4 bases, and 7 bases lay outside the gene matches. CDR3 sequence reads: CASSPTSGGPPDTQYF. CDR3 coding DNA: TGCGCCAGCAGCCCCACTAGCGGGGGGCCCCCAGATACGCAGTATTTT.

The genes are TRBV4-1 and TRBJ2-5, with 7 bases that match TRBD2. The CDR3 totals 14 residues. The trim removed 3 bases at V and 2 bases at J, leaving 3 bases unmatched. Germline CDR1 is MGHRA and CDR2 is YSYEKL. This CDR3 reads CASSQGRGQETQYF. DNA for the CDR3: TGCGCCAGCAGCCAGGGGCGGGGGCAAGAGACCCAGTACTTC.

The chain recombines TRBV6-5 with TRBJ1-1; 9 positions match TRBD1. V gave up 8 bases and J gave up 0 bases; unmatched junction bases: 7. Germline CDR1 reads MNHEY; CDR2 reads SVGAGI. This CDR3 comprises 15 residues. CDR3 in DNA: TGTGCCAGCGGACAGGGGCGTTTTATGAACACTGAAGCTTTCTTT. It codes for CASGQGRFMNTEAFF.

The V gene is TRBV2, the J gene TRBJ1-6; TRBD1 matches 7 bases. After removal of 7 bases from V and 15 bases from J, the junction contained 9 bases not matched to a gene. CDR3 length: 12 residues. Germline lookup yields CDR1 SNHLY and CDR2 FYNNEI. The CDR3 DNA sequence: TGTGCCAGCAAGCCCGAGGGACAGCTCCTCCACTTT. Its translation: CASKPEGQLLHF.

This clone was seen a handful of times. J is TRBJ1-3 and V is TRBV6-6; no clear D gene. Trimming stripped 10 bases from V and 0 bases from J, with 13 bases between. CDR1 is MNHNY and CDR2 is SVGAGI in the germline V gene (reference sequence). The CDR3 has 14 amino acids. The CDR3 spells CATSPGSSGNTIYF. The CDR3 DNA sequence: TGTGCCACAAGCCCGGGGAGCTCTGGAAACACCATATATTTT.

DNA of the CDR3: TGCGCCAGCAGCTTGGACAGTAACACTGAAGCTTTCTTT. This gives the protein CASSLDSNTEAFF. This rearrangement joins TRBV5-1 to TRBJ1-1; the D is unclear. V lost 0 bases to trimming and J lost 2 bases, with 5 bases between them. CDR3 size: 13 residues. Germline V gives CDR1 SGHRS, CDR2 YFSETQ.

V usage is TRBV20-1 and J usage is TRBJ1-2, with no clear D. The germline V gene encodes CDR1 DFQATT and CDR2 SNEGSKA (reference sequence). The CDR3 covers 11 residues. V was shortened by 5 bases and J by 4 bases, with 8 bases between the two germline ends. CDR3 sequence: CSASEGYGYTF. Written as DNA, the CDR3 is TGCAGTGCTTCCGAGGGCTATGGCTACACCTTC.

V and J are TRBV3-1 (or the pseudogene TRBV3-2) and TRBJ1-1; D gene unclear. Trimming removed 4 bases from V and 2 bases from J, with 29 bases in between. CDR1 is LGHDT and CDR2 is YNNKEL in the germline V gene (reference sequence). This CDR3 spans 20 amino acids. CDR3 in DNA: TGTGCCAGCAGCCTAGTCGAAGGGTTAGGGTCCGGAGGGCCTAACACTGAAGCTTTCTTT. It codes for CASSLVEGLGSGGPNTEAFF.

This chain joins TRBV5-1 and TRBJ2-2, with 7 bases that match TRBD1. Trimming at V came to 4 bases and at J to 0 bases, leaving 3 bases not matched to a gene. Germline V gene data show CDR1 as SGHRS and CDR2 as YFSETQ. The CDR3 has 15 residues. Here the CDR3 DNA reads TGCGCCAGCAGCACCGGGACAGCGAACACCGGGGAGCTGTTTTTT. It specifies CASSTGTANTGELFF. Supplemented by reference TRBV5-1 and TRBJ2-2, the full variable domain reads KAGVTQTPRYLIKTRGQQVTLSCSPISGHRSVSWYQQTPGQGLQFLFEYFSETQRNKGNFPGRFSGRQFSNSRSEMNVSTLELGDSALYLCASSTGTANTGELFFGEGSRLTVL.

The rearrangement uses TRBV15 and TRBJ1-1; 7 nucleotides align to TRBD1. There are 16 residues in the CDR3. The J segment lost 1 base and the V segment lost 3 bases, leaving 8 bases of the junction unmatched. CDR1 and CDR2 from the germline V gene are LNHNV and YYDKDF (reference sequence). The CDR3 here is CATSRDRSLRNTEAFF. For the CDR3, the DNA is TGTGCCACCAGCAGGGACAGGTCGCTAAGGAACACTGAAGCTTTCTTT.

This clone was seen a handful of times. The chain carries TRBV4-2 and TRBJ1-4; no reliable D call. The CDR3 is made up of 14 amino acids. V lost 1 base to trimming and J lost 4 bases, with 7 bases between them. Looked up from germline, CDR1 is LGHNA and CDR2 is YNFKEQ. The CDR3 sequence is CASSQGYGNEKLFF. DNA of the CDR3: TGTGCCAGCAGCCAAGGGTACGGTAATGAAAAACTGTTTTTT.

V usage is TRBV4-1 and J usage is TRBJ2-1; D is unresolved. V dropped 8 bases and J dropped 0 bases, with 17 bases sitting between them. Germline CDR1 MGHRA, CDR2 YSYEKL. The CDR3 has 16 residues. The CDR3 DNA reads TGCGCCAGCCTTTCAACCCCGGGTAGCTCCTACAATGAGCAGTTCTTC. It is translated as CASLSTPGSSYNEQFF.

This clone was seen a single time. The rearrangement uses TRBV7-2 and TRBJ1-1; tentatively, D is TRBD1 (5 bases). The CDR3 contains 14 residues. Germline assignment: CDR1 SGHTA and CDR2 FQGNSA. The V and J ends lost 5 bases and 1 base respectively, with 11 bases between them. CDR3 amino acids: CASSPGHTNTEAFF. The CDR3 DNA follows: TGTGCCAGCAGCCCCGGACATACGAACACTGAAGCTTTCTTT.

The chain couples TRBV19 to TRBJ1-1; D possibly corresponds to TRBD1 (6 bases). The CDR3 extends over 15 amino acids. Germline CDR1 and CDR2: LNHDA and SQIVND (reference sequence). The ends were cut back, 6 bases at V and 0 bases at J, with 14 bases in the middle. Here the CDR3 DNA reads TGTGCCAGTAGCCCAACAGGGCGGGTGAACACTGAAGCTTTCTTT. Amino acid sequence: CASSPTGRVNTEAFF.

This chain joins TRBV5-4 and TRBJ2-1; D is possibly TRBD1 (5 bases). There are 14 residues in the CDR3. The V end was cut by 7 bases, the J end by 2 bases, with 13 bases between. Germline V lookup: CDR1 SGHNT, CDR2 YYREEE (reference sequence). This CDR3 is CASGKLDTYNEQFF. In DNA, the CDR3 is TGTGCCAGCGGAAAGTTGGACACCTACAATGAGCAGTTCTTC.

The V gene is TRBV7-2, the J gene TRBJ1-2; a possible D gene is TRBD1 (6 bases). CDR1 is SGHTA, CDR2 FQGNSA, per germline. The CDR3 is 14 residues long. V was trimmed by 0 bases and J by 5 bases, leaving 10 bases between them. The CDR3 region has the DNA TGTGCCAGCAGCTTAGCCCGGGACATTTATGGCTACACCTTC. This sequence encodes CASSLARDIYGYTF.

The rearrangement joins TRBV5-1 to TRBJ2-3; TRBD1 matches at 8 bases. After removal of 0 bases from V and 4 bases from J, the junction contained 4 bases not matched to a gene. There are 15 residues in the CDR3. CDR1 and CDR2 from the germline V gene are SGHRS and YFSETQ. The chain's CDR3 is CASSLVNRGADTQYF. The DNA for the CDR3 is TGCGCCAGCAGCTTGGTGAACAGGGGGGCAGATACGCAGTATTTT.

This chain connects TRBV30 to TRBJ1-2; weak D call: TRBD1 (6 bases). There are 12 residues in the CDR3. Germline V lookup: CDR1 GTSNPN, CDR2 SVGIG (reference sequence). Trimming took off 3 bases at V and 4 bases at J, with 9 bases between the two ends. CDR3 nucleotide sequence: TGTGCCTGGAGCACAGGGAGCTATGGCTACACCTTC. This gives the protein CAWSTGSYGYTF.

The chain combines TRBV5-4 with TRBJ2-7; a possible D gene is TRBD1 (5 bases). Looked up from germline, CDR1 is SGHNT and CDR2 is YYREEE (reference sequence). The CDR3 runs to 14 residues. Trimming cost V 0 bases and J 2 bases, with 9 bases left between them. The CDR3 sequence: CASSLADSAYEQYF. CDR3 bases: TGTGCCAGCAGCTTGGCTGACAGCGCCTACGAGCAGTACTTC.

J is TRBJ2-3 and V is TRBV5-6, with 11 bases matching TRBD2. The germline gives CDR1 SGHDT, CDR2 YYEEEE. V lost 0 bases, J lost 6 bases, and 3 bases stayed unmatched. The CDR3 is made up of 15 amino acids. CDR3 loop: CASSLASGGRDTQYF. The DNA for the CDR3 is TGTGCCAGCAGCTTGGCTAGCGGGGGGAGGGATACGCAGTATTTT.

This clone appeared a few times. V and J are TRBV18 and TRBJ2-3; the match to TRBD2 covers 8 bases. J lost 4 bases, V lost 4 bases, and 4 bases had no gene match. CDR1 is KGHSH, CDR2 LQKENI, per germline. The CDR3 covers 14 residues. The CDR3 is CASSLGGASDTQYF. The CDR3 DNA is TGTGCCAGCTCACTCGGGGGGGCCTCAGATACGCAGTATTTT.